Described below is a single T cell receptor (beta chain) sequence and its context. The source of the sample is a study of blood T cell repertoires in COVID-19. In the study overall: Acute and convalescent COVID-19 samples came from the United States, Italy and Spain. T cells, B-cell-depleted T cells, or PBMCs provided the cDNA or gDNA that served as material.

The CDR3 totals 17 residues. CDR1 and CDR2 from the germline V gene are SGHTA and FQGNSA. V was pared by 0 bases and J by 3 bases, with 7 bases of the junction left unmatched. Original handling: Amplification from reference gene primers served as the basis for estimated nucleated cell counts. Only in-frame clones appear in the TCRdb table, and some are missing; sequencing was by immunoSEQ multiplex PCR. The V and J calls and the clone size are those of that table, but D and trimming were determined from the DNA. The table shows around 120,000 clones, with about nine tenths occurring only once. The sequence was obtained from a man aged 50 to 60 with active COVID-19. The chain uses TRBV7-2 and TRBJ2-1; TRBD2 aligns across 8 bases. The source material was peripheral blood. Here the CDR3 DNA reads TGTGCCAGCAGCTTAGCGTCGGGGAGCGGGAGCTACAATGAGCAGTTCTTC. Translating it yields CASSLASGSGSYNEQFF.